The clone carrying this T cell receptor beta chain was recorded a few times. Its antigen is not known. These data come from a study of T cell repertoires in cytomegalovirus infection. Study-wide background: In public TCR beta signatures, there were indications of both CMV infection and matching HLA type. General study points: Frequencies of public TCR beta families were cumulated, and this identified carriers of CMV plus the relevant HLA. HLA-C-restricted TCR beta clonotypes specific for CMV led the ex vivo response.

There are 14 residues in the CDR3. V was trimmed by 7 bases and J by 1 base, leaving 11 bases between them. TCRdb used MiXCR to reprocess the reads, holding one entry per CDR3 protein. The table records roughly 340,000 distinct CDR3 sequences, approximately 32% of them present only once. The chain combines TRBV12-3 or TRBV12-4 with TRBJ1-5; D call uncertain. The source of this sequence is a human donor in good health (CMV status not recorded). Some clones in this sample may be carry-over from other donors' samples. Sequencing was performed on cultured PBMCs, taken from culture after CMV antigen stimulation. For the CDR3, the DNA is TGTGCCAGCACCGCCGACACAAGCAATCAGCCCCAGCATTTT. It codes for CASTADTSNQPQHF.